Presented here are 9 T cell receptor beta chains from one specimen sequenced in a study of a mutant IDH1 vaccine in newly diagnosed glioma. Time point of the sample: baseline, week 1 (first vaccination visit). Treatment of the sample: pre-vaccination baseline after standard-of-care therapy. Some clones are missing from TCRdb's copy, which holds only in-frame ones; the method was immunoSEQ multiplex PCR. This sample yields about 69,000 clones, of which roughly 85% are seen a single time; over 2.5% belongs to the top ten. The sample in question was PBMCs, obtained from a glioma patient treated with radiotherapy, temozolomide or both. These receptors were taken from a man aged 25-40 years with glioma.

The chain carries TRBV2 and TRBJ2-1, with D uncertain. V lost 5 bases, J lost 7 bases, and 18 bases lay in between. Germline CDR1 reads SNHLY; CDR2 reads FYNNEI. CDR3 length equals 15 residues. In nucleotides, the CDR3 is TGTGCCAGCAGTCACTACGAAGGACGGATTAATGAGCAGTTCTTC. Its translation: CASSHYEGRINEQFF.

The chain carries TRBV6-5 and TRBJ2-1; 7 positions agree with TRBD1. V lost 4 bases to trimming and J lost 5 bases; unmatched junction nucleotides: 8. Germline V gives CDR1 MNHEY, CDR2 SVGAGI. This CDR3 has 15 amino acids. CDR3 loop: CASSLRQGYNNEQFF. DNA of the CDR3: TGTGCCAGCAGTTTACGACAGGGCTATAACAATGAGCAGTTCTTC.

V is TRBV25-1 and J is TRBJ1-2; maybe TRBD1 (5 bases). Germline V gene data show CDR1 as MGHDK and CDR2 as SYGVNS. The V gene lost 7 bases and the J gene lost 8 bases, with 23 bases spanning the gap. CDR3 length: 15 residues. The CDR3 is CASKKETGGPMGYTF. The CDR3 DNA sequence: TGTGCCAGCAAAAAGGAAACGGGGGGACCTATGGGCTACACCTTC.

The chain uses TRBV7-9 and TRBJ2-5; no definite D call. The V gene lost 10 bases and the J gene lost 2 bases, with 14 bases spanning the gap. Germline CDR1 reads SEHNR; CDR2 reads FQNEAQ (reference sequence). The length of the CDR3 is 13 residues. In DNA, the CDR3 is TGTGCCACCCCCGACGAGAGTCAAGAGACCCAGTACTTC. Translating it yields CATPDESQETQYF. The entire variable domain, with the rest obtained from reference TRBV7-9 and TRBJ2-5, is as follows: DTGVSQNPRHKITKRGQNVTFRCDPISEHNRLYWYRQTLGQGPEFLTYFQNEAQLEKSRLLSDRFSAERPKGSFSTLEIQRTEQGDSAMYLCATPDESQETQYFGPGTRLLVL.

The J gene is TRBJ2-1, the V gene TRBV5-8; tentatively, D is TRBD1 (6 bases). V was trimmed by 4 bases and J by 4 bases, leaving 15 bases between them. The length of the CDR3 is 15 residues. Germline assignment: CDR1 SGHTS and CDR2 YDEGEE. Here the CDR3 DNA reads TGTGCCAGCAGCCCCGTCGGGACAACATACAATGAGCAGTTCTTC. Amino acid sequence: CASSPVGTTYNEQFF.

V gene TRBV5-6 combines with J gene TRBJ2-1; 12 nucleotides align to TRBD2. The CDR3 runs to 14 residues. With 7 bases clipped from V and 8 bases from J, the junction kept 7 bases outside the gene matches. Germline V gives CDR1 SGHDT, CDR2 YYEEEE. CDR3 sequence: CASRLAGGPYEQFF. The CDR3 DNA sequence: TGTGCCAGCCGTCTAGCGGGGGGGCCGTATGAGCAGTTCTTC.

The V and J genes are TRBV7-9 and TRBJ1-6, with 7 bases matching TRBD1. This CDR3 has 16 amino acids. The ends lost 3 bases at V and 7 bases at J; junction bases unmatched: 9. Germline assignment: CDR1 SEHNR and CDR2 FQNEAQ (reference sequence). This CDR3 reads CASSFSLTGLNSPLHF. The CDR3 DNA sequence: TGTGCCAGCAGCTTCTCCCTGACAGGGCTCAATTCACCCCTCCACTTT.

The chain uses TRBV5-1 and TRBJ1-2; no reliable D call. Germline V gene data show CDR1 as SGHRS and CDR2 as YFSETQ. Trimming shortened V by 0 bases and J by 0 bases, and 3 bases separated the two germline ends. CDR3 length: 13 residues. The CDR3 region is CASSLDSNYGYTF. The CDR3 DNA sequence: TGCGCCAGCAGCTTGGATTCTAACTATGGCTACACCTTC.

This rearrangement joins TRBV6-1 to TRBJ2-7, with D possibly TRBD2 on 7 matching bases. The germline CDR1 and CDR2 sequences are MNHNS and SASEGT. V dropped 6 bases and J dropped 0 bases, with 12 bases sitting between them. CDR3 length: 14 amino acids. CDR3 bases: TGTGCCAGCAGCCGGGGGGCGGTCTCCTACGAGCAGTACTTC. Translated, it gives CASSRGAVSYEQYF.